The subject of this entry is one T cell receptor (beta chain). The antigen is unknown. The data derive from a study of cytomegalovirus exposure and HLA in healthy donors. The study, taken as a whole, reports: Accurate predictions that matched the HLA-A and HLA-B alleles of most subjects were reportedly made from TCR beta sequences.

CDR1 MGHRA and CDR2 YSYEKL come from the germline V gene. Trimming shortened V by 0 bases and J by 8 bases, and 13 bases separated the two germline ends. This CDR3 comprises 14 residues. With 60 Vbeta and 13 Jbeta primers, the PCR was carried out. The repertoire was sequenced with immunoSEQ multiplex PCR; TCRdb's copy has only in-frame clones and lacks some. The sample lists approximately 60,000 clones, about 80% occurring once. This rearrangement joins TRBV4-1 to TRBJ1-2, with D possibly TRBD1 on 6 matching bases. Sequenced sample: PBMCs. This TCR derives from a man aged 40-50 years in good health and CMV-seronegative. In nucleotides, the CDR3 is TGCGCCAGCAGCCAAGATGTCAGGGGTTGGGGCTACACCTTC. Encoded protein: CASSQDVRGWGYTF.